This TCR beta chain derives from a study of cytomegalovirus exposure and HLA in healthy donors. General study findings and limits: Follow-up analysis later connected one missense variant in DCLRE1C with trimming of TCR beta V- and J-genes. Researchers counted roughly 150 TCR beta chains as cytomegalovirus-associated. Rarity characterized most TCR sequences, yet some public TCRs appeared in many donors. The classifier reportedly diagnosed cytomegalovirus status with high sensitivity and specificity.

As concerns this clone: Its antigen remains unknown. Sequence at one end of the junction differs from germline and may be a read error.

With 60 Vbeta and 13 Jbeta primers, the PCR was carried out. The method was immunoSEQ multiplex PCR; TCRdb's version includes in-frame clones alone and lacks a portion of them. The sample consists of 150,000 or so clones, 75% of them appearing once. Germline CDR1 and CDR2: SEHNR and FQNEAQ (reference sequence). The CDR3 totals 16 residues. The sample comprised PBMCs. This TCR was recovered from a man aged 35 to 55 in good health and CMV-seronegative. The rearrangement links TRBV7-9 to TRBJ1-5; 7 nucleotides align to TRBD1. The chain's CDR3 is CSSSLEAGGVEQPQHF. The CDR3 DNA reads as TGTTCCAGCAGCTTAGAGGCAGGGGGAGTGGAACAGCCCCAGCATTTT.